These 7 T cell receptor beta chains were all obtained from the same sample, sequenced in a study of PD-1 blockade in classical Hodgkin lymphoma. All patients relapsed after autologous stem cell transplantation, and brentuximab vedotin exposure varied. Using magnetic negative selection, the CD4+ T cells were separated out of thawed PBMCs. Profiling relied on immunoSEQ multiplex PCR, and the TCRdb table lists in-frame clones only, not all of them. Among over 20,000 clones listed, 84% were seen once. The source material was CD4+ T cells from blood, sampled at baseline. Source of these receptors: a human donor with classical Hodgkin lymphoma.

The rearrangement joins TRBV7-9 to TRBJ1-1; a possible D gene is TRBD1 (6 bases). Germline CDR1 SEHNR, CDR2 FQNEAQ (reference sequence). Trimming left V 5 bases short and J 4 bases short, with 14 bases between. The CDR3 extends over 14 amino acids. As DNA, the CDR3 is TGTGCCAGCAGCCATTACAGGGAAGTCACTGAAGCTTTCTTT. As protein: CASSHYREVTEAFF.

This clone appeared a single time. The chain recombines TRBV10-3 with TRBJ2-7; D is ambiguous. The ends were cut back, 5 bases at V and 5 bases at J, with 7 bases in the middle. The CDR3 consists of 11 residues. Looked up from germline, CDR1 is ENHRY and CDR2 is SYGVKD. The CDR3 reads CAISSTDEQYF. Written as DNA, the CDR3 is TGTGCCATCAGTTCTACGGACGAGCAGTACTTC.

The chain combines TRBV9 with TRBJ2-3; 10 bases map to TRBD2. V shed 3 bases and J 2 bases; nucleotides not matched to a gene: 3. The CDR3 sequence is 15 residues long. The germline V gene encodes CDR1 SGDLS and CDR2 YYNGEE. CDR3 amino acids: CASSGTSGFTDTQYF. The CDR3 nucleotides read TGTGCCAGCAGCGGGACTAGCGGCTTCACAGATACGCAGTATTTT.

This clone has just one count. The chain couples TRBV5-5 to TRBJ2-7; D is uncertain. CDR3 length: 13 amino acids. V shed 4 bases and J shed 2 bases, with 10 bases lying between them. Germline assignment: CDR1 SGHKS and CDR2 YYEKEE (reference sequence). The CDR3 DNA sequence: TGTGCCAGCAGCCCCAGTGGGACCTACGAGCAGTACTTC. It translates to CASSPSGTYEQYF.

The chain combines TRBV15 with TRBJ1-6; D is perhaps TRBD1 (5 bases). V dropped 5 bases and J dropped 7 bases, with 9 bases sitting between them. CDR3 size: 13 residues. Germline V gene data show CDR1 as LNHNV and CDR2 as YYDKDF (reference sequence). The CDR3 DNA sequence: TGTGCCACCAGCGCCCGACAGAATTCACCCCTCCACTTT. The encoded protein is CATSARQNSPLHF.

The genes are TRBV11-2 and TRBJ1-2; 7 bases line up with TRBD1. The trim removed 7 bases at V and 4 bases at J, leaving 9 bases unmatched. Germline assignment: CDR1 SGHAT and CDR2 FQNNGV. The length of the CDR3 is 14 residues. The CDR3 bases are TGTGCCAGCACCGGGGGACAGAGAAGCTATGGCTACACCTTC. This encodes CASTGGQRSYGYTF.

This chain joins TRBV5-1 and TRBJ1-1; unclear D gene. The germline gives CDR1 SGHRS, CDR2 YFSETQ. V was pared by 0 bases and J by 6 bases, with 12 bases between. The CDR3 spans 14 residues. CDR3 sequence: CASSLDRLGSEAFF. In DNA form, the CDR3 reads TGCGCCAGCAGCTTGGATCGGTTAGGGTCTGAAGCTTTCTTT.